The 30 T cell receptor beta chains below were found in one sample sequenced in a study of blood T cell repertoires in COVID-19. Produced via immunoSEQ multiplex PCR; TCRdb's table is partial and in-frame only. This table has 250,000 to 300,000 clones, roughly 80% appearing once. Sequencing was carried out using peripheral blood. Every receptor here comes from a man in his sixties with acute or convalescent COVID-19.

The rearrangement uses TRBV4-2 and TRBJ2-7, with D uncertain. The germline V gene has CDR1 LGHNA and CDR2 YNFKEQ. CDR3 length equals 14 residues. The V end lost 1 base, the J end lost 1 base, and 8 bases lay between the germline ends. CDR3 sequence: CASSQGRWSYEQYF. CDR3 bases: TGTGCCAGCAGCCAAGGGCGGTGGTCCTACGAGCAGTACTTC.

This clone appeared a single time. The gene calls are TRBV3-1 (or the pseudogene TRBV3-2) and TRBJ2-7; D might be TRBD1 (6 bases). V was clipped by 3 bases and J by 6 bases, with 18 bases between them. The CDR3 runs 15 residues. The germline V gene has CDR1 LGHDT and CDR2 YNNKEL (reference sequence). The CDR3 sequence is CASSHPLAPRGEQYF. The CDR3 region has the DNA TGTGCCAGCAGCCACCCCTTAGCTCCCAGGGGCGAGCAGTACTTC.

The chain recombines TRBV3-1 (or the pseudogene TRBV3-2) with TRBJ2-1, with 13 nucleotides matching TRBD2. In germline, CDR1 is LGHDT, CDR2 YNNKEL (reference sequence). Losses at the gene ends were 4 bases for V and 8 bases for J; bases not matched to a gene: 8. There are 16 residues in the CDR3. The CDR3 loop is CASSRTSGSFGYEQFF. CDR3 coding DNA: TGTGCCAGCAGCCGGACTAGCGGGAGTTTTGGCTATGAGCAGTTCTTC.

This chain joins TRBV15 and TRBJ1-5; 7 positions agree with TRBD1. Germline V gives CDR1 LNHNV, CDR2 YYDKDF (reference sequence). V trimming: 5 bases; J trimming: 7 bases; junction bases outside the gene matches: 8. The CDR3 consists of 14 residues. The CDR3 region is CATSPQGGLQPQHF. CDR3 in DNA: TGTGCCACCAGCCCCCAGGGGGGATTGCAGCCCCAGCATTTT.

The table lists this clone with a few counts. The gene calls are TRBV6-2 or TRBV6-3 and TRBJ2-7, with D possibly matching TRBD1 (5 bases). This CDR3 contains 14 residues. In germline, CDR1 is MNHEY, CDR2 SVGEGT. V lost 3 bases and J lost 7, with 16 bases in between. DNA of the CDR3: TGTGCCAGCAGTTATCGACCCGGTTCAGGGGAGCAGTACTTC. It specifies CASSYRPGSGEQYF.

This chain links TRBV7-6 with TRBJ2-5, with TRBD2 matching over 7 bases. Per germline, CDR1 SGHVS and CDR2 FNYEAQ. There are 15 residues in the CDR3. The junction had 12 bases not matched to a gene; V was cut back by 11 bases and J by 0 bases. DNA for the CDR3: TGTGCCTCCAGGATTGGGACTACGTACCAAGAGACCCAGTACTTC. Its protein product is CASRIGTTYQETQYF.

The V gene is TRBV29-1, the J gene TRBJ2-7; 9 bases agree with TRBD1. This CDR3 has 14 amino acids. Unmatched junction bases numbered 9, after V lost 6 bases and J lost 3 bases. The V gene's germline CDR1 is SQVTM and CDR2 ANQGSEA. The CDR3: CSVAGTGPRYEQYF. CDR3 DNA sequence: TGCAGCGTCGCCGGGACAGGGCCGCGCTACGAGCAGTACTTC.

This clone was recorded a few times. V gene TRBV3-1 (or the pseudogene TRBV3-2) combines with J gene TRBJ2-2; D is uncertain. Trimming stripped 3 bases from V and 0 bases from J, with 11 bases between. Germline loops: CDR1 LGHDT, CDR2 YNNKEL (reference sequence). CDR3 length: 16 residues. The CDR3 DNA follows: TGTGCCAGCAGCCATAGAGGAACACCGAACACCGGGGAGCTGTTTTTT. Translated, it gives CASSHRGTPNTGELFF.

A single count supports this clone. The chain recombines TRBV11-2 with TRBJ2-3; 7 nucleotides match TRBD2. Germline trimming cut 5 bases from V and 6 bases from J; bases unmatched to any gene: 5. This CDR3 comprises 13 residues. CDR1 and CDR2 from the germline V gene are SGHAT and FQNNGV. As DNA, the CDR3 is TGTGCCAGCAGCACGGGACTATCGGATACGCAGTATTTT. Amino acids: CASSTGLSDTQYF.

This clone has more than one count but fewer than ten. The chain joins TRBV7-2 to TRBJ2-5, with 7 nucleotides matching TRBD2. Per germline, CDR1 SGHTA and CDR2 FQGNSA. The V gene end was trimmed by 5 bases and the J gene end by 7 bases; junction bases not matched to a gene: 10. The CDR3 loop spans 14 amino acids. CDR3 bases: TGTGCCAGCAGCCAAGGCCTAGGACTAGGGACCCAGTACTTC. It codes for CASSQGLGLGTQYF.

The chain uses TRBV6-6 and TRBJ2-5, with TRBD1 matching 9 bases. The junction had 9 bases not matched to a gene; V was cut back by 5 bases and J by 5 bases. CDR1 and CDR2 (germline): MNHNY, SVGAGI (reference sequence). The CDR3 covers 15 residues. The chain's CDR3 is CASSDTGGGLETQYF. The CDR3 DNA reads as TGTGCCAGCAGTGACACAGGGGGCGGGTTGGAGACCCAGTACTTC.

This clone was recorded only once. This rearrangement joins TRBV5-6 to TRBJ1-2; 9 bases align to TRBD1. Germline CDR1 is SGHDT and CDR2 is YYEEEE. CDR3 length: 15 residues. V shed 3 bases, J shed 4 bases, and the junction held 7 bases outside the gene matches. For the CDR3, the DNA is TGTGCCAGCAGCTCAACCGGGACAGGGTCCTATGGCTACACCTTC. This encodes CASSSTGTGSYGYTF. The full variable domain, in which reference TRBV5-6 and TRBJ1-2 provide the parts outside the CDR3, is DAGVTQSPTHLIKTRGQQVTLRCSPKSGHDTVSWYQQALGQGPQFIFQYYEEEERQRGNFPDRFSGHQFPNYSSELNVNALLLGDSALYLCASSSTGTGSYGYTFGSGTRLTVV.

Only one count was recorded for this clone. J is TRBJ2-1 and V is TRBV10-3; 7 positions agree with TRBD2. The V segment lost 10 bases and the J segment 8 bases; nucleotides outside the gene matches: 11. This CDR3 has 13 residues. CDR1 ENHRY and CDR2 SYGVKD come from the germline V gene. This CDR3 reads CATSGGSSYEQFF. The CDR3 DNA reads TGTGCCACCTCGGGCGGGAGTTCATATGAGCAGTTCTTC.

The chain carries TRBV7-8 and TRBJ1-1, with 7 bases lining up with TRBD1. After removal of 5 bases from V and 3 bases from J, the junction contained 9 bases not matched to a gene. The CDR3 is 15 amino acids. The V gene's germline CDR1 is SGHVS and CDR2 FQNEAQ. The CDR3 loop reads CASSRLQGRYTEAFF. The CDR3, as DNA: TGTGCCAGCAGCCGGCTACAGGGGAGGTACACTGAAGCTTTCTTT.

The gene calls are TRBV4-2 and TRBJ1-2; D gene uncertain. The CDR3 covers 14 residues. The V and J ends lost 3 bases and 4 bases respectively, with 12 bases between them. The germline gives CDR1 LGHNA, CDR2 YNFKEQ. In DNA, the CDR3 is TGTGCCAGCAGCCAGGAGGGCAGATCCTATGGCTACACCTTC. This gives the protein CASSQEGRSYGYTF.

The rearrangement uses TRBV10-3 and TRBJ1-5, with D maybe TRBD1 (6 bases). This CDR3 is 17 amino acids long. V lost 4 bases and J lost 1, with 17 bases in between. Germline lookup yields CDR1 ENHRY and CDR2 SYGVKD. The CDR3 nucleotides are TGTGCCATCAGTGTCAACCCCACAGGGTTAAGCAATCAGCCCCAGCATTTT. Translation: CAISVNPTGLSNQPQHF.

This sequence joins TRBV6-5 and TRBJ2-2; 11 nucleotides match TRBD1. Germline assignment: CDR1 MNHEY and CDR2 SVGAGI. The CDR3 sequence is 15 residues long. V was pared by 8 bases and J by 6 bases, with 8 bases of the junction left unmatched. CDR3 amino acids: CASERGQGGPGELFF. The DNA of the CDR3 is TGTGCCAGCGAGAGGGGACAGGGGGGTCCCGGGGAGCTGTTTTTT.

The chain uses TRBV24-1 and TRBJ2-1; a possible D gene is TRBD1 (5 bases). Germline CDR1 and CDR2: KGHDR and SFDVKD. The V gene lost 1 base and the J gene lost 5 bases, with 5 bases spanning the gap. This CDR3 is 13 amino acids long. CDR3: CATSDLGDNEQFF. The CDR3 DNA is TGTGCCACCAGTGATTTAGGGGACAATGAGCAGTTCTTC.

This clone turned up a few times. J is TRBJ2-1 and V is TRBV7-3, with TRBD1 identical over 8 bases. The CDR3 loop spans 15 amino acids. Germline V gene sequence: CDR1 SGHTA, CDR2 FQGTGA. The ends lost 1 base at V and 8 bases at J; junction bases unmatched: 7. The CDR3 sequence is CASSLNTGGLDEQFF. The CDR3 coding sequence is TGTGCCAGCAGCTTAAACACAGGGGGGCTGGATGAGCAGTTCTTC.

This chain joins TRBV5-1 and TRBJ2-7; a possible D gene is TRBD1 (7 bases). Per the germline V gene, CDR1 is SGHRS and CDR2 is YFSETQ. The CDR3 sequence is 16 residues long. Trimming left V 4 bases short and J 3 bases short, with 20 bases between. Written as DNA, the CDR3 is TGCGCCAGCAGCAGCTATCAGGGGGAGGATTACTACGAGCAGTACTTC. Translation gives CASSSYQGEDYYEQYF.

The chain carries TRBV18 and TRBJ1-4, with D perhaps matching TRBD1 (5 bases). The germline V and J ends were trimmed by 6 bases and 0 bases, with 5 bases remaining between them. There are 13 residues in the CDR3. Germline V gene data show CDR1 as KGHSH and CDR2 as LQKENI. The CDR3 DNA is TGTGCCAGCTCCAGGGCAACTAATGAAAAACTGTTTTTT. Residues: CASSRATNEKLFF.

The chain carries TRBV11-1 and TRBJ2-6; D not resolved. Germline V gene data show CDR1 as SGHAT and CDR2 as FQDESV (reference sequence). The CDR3 length is 14 residues. V was shortened by 6 bases and J by 1 base, with 7 bases between the two germline ends. CDR3 sequence (DNA): TGTGCCAGCAGACTCGCTTCTGGGGCCAACGTCCTGACTTTC. It is translated as CASRLASGANVLTF.

This clone was recorded only once. A read error may account for a junction end that differs from germline. The genes are TRBV5-1 and TRBJ2-1; 10 bases align to TRBD2. CDR3 length: 16 amino acids. Germline assignment: CDR1 SGHRS and CDR2 YFSETQ. The CDR3 reads CARSVGSGGAVDEQFF. CDR3 nucleotides: TGCGCCCGCAGCGTGGGGAGCGGGGGGGCCGTGGATGAGCAGTTCTTC.

The J gene is TRBJ1-6, the V gene TRBV3-1 (or the pseudogene TRBV3-2); D gene uncertain. The CDR3 has 15 amino acids. CDR1 and CDR2 from the germline V gene are LGHDT and YNNKEL (reference sequence). V shed 3 bases and J shed 6 bases, with 12 bases lying between them. Here the CDR3 reads CASSHGAGPNSPLHF. CDR3 coding DNA: TGTGCCAGCAGCCACGGCGCGGGTCCTAATTCACCCCTCCACTTT.

The chain uses TRBV19 and TRBJ1-3, with a possible D match to TRBD1 (6 bases). The CDR3 consists of 14 residues. CDR1 and CDR2 from the germline V gene are LNHDA and SQIVND (reference sequence). Trimming removed 8 bases at V and 8 bases at J, with 19 bases between. The CDR3 reads CASGHQGTADTIYF. The CDR3 coding sequence is TGTGCCAGTGGACATCAGGGGACCGCCGACACCATATATTTT.

The V and J genes are TRBV11-1 and TRBJ1-1; a weak D match, TRBD1 (6 bases). Germline CDR1 reads SGHAT; CDR2 reads FQDESV (reference sequence). The V gene lost 6 bases and the J gene lost 5 bases, with 16 bases spanning the gap. This CDR3 comprises 14 residues. The CDR3 loop reads CASSLGGVRTEAFF. In DNA, the CDR3 is TGTGCCAGCAGTCTAGGGGGGGTGAGGACTGAAGCTTTCTTT.

The CDR3 protein is CASSPGLLNTGELFF. CDR3 in DNA: TGTGCCAGCTCACCGGGACTCTTAAACACCGGGGAGCTGTTTTTT. The J gene is TRBJ2-2, the V gene TRBV18, with D possibly matching TRBD2 (6 bases). CDR1 and CDR2 from the germline V gene are KGHSH and LQKENI. Trimming shortened V by 3 bases and J by 2 bases, and 10 bases separated the two germline ends. The CDR3 is made up of 15 amino acids.

The V call is TRBV5-1, the J call TRBJ2-2; 9 nucleotides match TRBD1. The junction had 4 bases not matched to a gene; V was cut back by 3 bases and J by 7 bases. CDR3 length equals 14 residues. Germline V CDR1 and CDR2: SGHRS, YFSETQ. The DNA for the CDR3 is TGCGCCAGCAGCTCCGGGACAGGGCGCGGGGAGCTGTTTTTT. It is translated as CASSSGTGRGELFF.

This chain uses TRBV6-5 with TRBJ2-2; TRBD1 aligns across 7 bases. The length of the CDR3 is 16 residues. The germline CDR1 and CDR2 sequences are MNHEY and SVGAGI. V dropped 2 bases and J dropped 5; count of bases not matched to a gene: 8. The CDR3: CASSYENRGGTGELFF. The CDR3 region has the DNA TGTGCCAGCAGTTACGAGAACAGGGGTGGAACCGGGGAGCTGTTTTTT.

This chain joins TRBV6-5 and TRBJ2-1, with TRBD2 identical over 7 bases. V shed 10 bases and J 5 bases; nucleotides not matched to a gene: 11. Germline loops: CDR1 MNHEY, CDR2 SVGAGI. CDR3 length: 14 residues. CDR3 DNA: TGTGCCACGGATAGCGGGTTGAGGAACAATGAGCAGTTCTTC. It is translated as CATDSGLRNNEQFF.